These 5 T cell receptor beta chains were sequenced from one sample in a study of Graves' ophthalmopathy and Graves' hyperthyroidism. The authors amplified TCR beta CDR3 regions, and they did so from RNA transcripts for repertoire sequencing. HTBI-primed first-round RT-PCR preceded second-round multiplex PCR. TCRdb independently ran MiXCR on the multiplex PCR reads; one entry per CDR3 protein. This sample yields approximately 500,000 distinct CDR3 sequences, of which approximately 15% are seen a single time; about 9.4% belongs to the top ten. Sequencing was performed on blood. The receptors were gathered from a woman aged 25 to 39 with Graves' ophthalmopathy.

This clonotype has a count of ten or more. V gene TRBV4-1 combines with J gene TRBJ1-5, with TRBD1 matching 8 bases. Germline CDR1 is MGHRA and CDR2 is YSYEKL. V shed 0 bases, J shed 7 bases, and the junction held 8 bases outside the gene matches. The CDR3 is made up of 16 amino acids. CDR3 loop: CASSQDIGQGGQPQHF. As DNA, the CDR3 is TGCGCCAGCAGCCAAGATATTGGACAGGGTGGGCAGCCCCAGCATTTT.

This clonotype was observed many times. The CDR3 sequence is CSARRGTGVWEQYF. The CDR3 nucleotides are TGCAGTGCTAGGAGGGGGACAGGGGTCTGGGAGCAGTACTTC. The rearrangement links TRBV20-1 to TRBJ2-7, with 10 positions matching TRBD1. V was pared by 3 bases and J by 7 bases, with 9 bases of the junction left unmatched. The V gene's germline CDR1 is DFQATT and CDR2 SNEGSKA (reference sequence). CDR3 length: 14 residues.

This clonotype has ten or more counts. The gene calls are TRBV11-2 and TRBJ1-1, with TRBD1 matching over 7 bases. V gave up 4 bases and J gave up 0 bases; unmatched junction bases: 5. This CDR3 is built from 15 residues. The germline CDR1 and CDR2 sequences are SGHAT and FQNNGV. CDR3 DNA sequence: TGTGCCAGCAGCTGGGGACAGTCCTTGAACACTGAAGCTTTCTTT. Translation: CASSWGQSLNTEAFF.

This clonotype showed up many times. V and J are TRBV24-1 and TRBJ1-5; the D gene is possibly TRBD1 (6 bases). Trimming took 2 bases from V and 2 from J, leaving 12 bases between them. Germline V gene sequence: CDR1 KGHDR, CDR2 SFDVKD. The CDR3 runs 16 residues. The CDR3 DNA sequence: TGTGCCACCAGTGATTCCACAGGGTGGGGCAATCAGCCCCAGCATTTT. Amino acids: CATSDSTGWGNQPQHF.

This clonotype came up many times. This chain links TRBV25-1 with TRBJ2-4, with D tentatively TRBD1 (5 bases). This CDR3 has 15 amino acids. V lost 4 bases and J 6 bases, leaving 16 bases between the germline ends. Germline loops: CDR1 MGHDK, CDR2 SYGVNS. Here the CDR3 DNA reads TGTGCCAGCAGTGCCCCTCGACAGAGTGCAAACATTCAGTACTTC. Translating gives CASSAPRQSANIQYF.